A selection of T cell receptor beta chains follows, all from one sample in a study of blood T cell repertoires in COVID-19. TCRdb's copy holds only in-frame clones and misses some; the assay was immunoSEQ multiplex PCR. The repertoire holds nearly 40,000 clones, with about four fifths as singletons. The specimen was peripheral blood. These receptors all come from an elderly man with active or convalescent COVID-19. CDR3s include the opening cysteine and the closing phenylalanine or tryptophan. Fields, in order: V gene, clone size, J gene, D gene, CDR3 DNA, CDR3 protein. A D gene is named only where the DNA matches it firmly. Clone sizes are given selectively: once, few, many, or a class where the clone is expanded.

V gene: TRBV10-3
clone size: few
J gene: TRBJ1-1
D gene: TRBD1
CDR3 DNA: TGTGCCATCAGTGGTGGGACAGGGAAAGGAGAAGCTTTCTTT
CDR3 protein: CAISGGTGKGEAFF

V gene: TRBV29-1
clone size: .
J gene: TRBJ2-3
D gene: TRBD2
CDR3 DNA: TGCAGCGTCGTACGGCGGGGGGAAGGCGAAGATACGCAGTATTTT
CDR3 protein: CSVVRRGEGEDTQYF

V gene: TRBV7-9
clone size: .
J gene: TRBJ2-6
D gene: TRBD2
CDR3 DNA: TGTGCCAGCAGCTTATGGAGGCTAGCGGGGACCCGTGGGGCCAACGTCCTGACTTTC
CDR3 protein: CASSLWRLAGTRGANVLTF

V gene: TRBV7-9
clone size: .
J gene: TRBJ2-7
D gene: .
CDR3 DNA: TGTGCCAGCAGGGAGGCCTCGGACGTCTCCTACGAGCAGTACTTC
CDR3 protein: CASREASDVSYEQYF

V gene: TRBV2
clone size: .
J gene: TRBJ2-1
D gene: TRBD2
CDR3 DNA: TGTGCCAGCTGTACTAGCGGGAGGGCCAGGGCTTTCTTC
CDR3 protein: CASCTSGRARAFF

V gene: TRBV9
clone size: once
J gene: TRBJ2-4
D gene: TRBD2
CDR3 DNA: TGTGCCAGCAGCCCCCCGTTTGGCGGGGGGCCTGGGAACATTCAGTACTTC
CDR3 protein: CASSPPFGGGPGNIQYF

V gene: TRBV7-9
clone size: .
J gene: TRBJ2-7
D gene: .
CDR3 DNA: TGTGCCAGCAGCTCGTCCGTGGGAGGCTCCTACGAGCAGTACTTC
CDR3 protein: CASSSSVGGSYEQYF

V gene: TRBV19
clone size: .
J gene: TRBJ2-1
D gene: TRBD2
CDR3 DNA: TGTGCCAGTAGTAGCGGGGGGACCTACAATGAGCAGTTCTTC
CDR3 protein: CASSSGGTYNEQFF

V gene: TRBV5-3
clone size: .
J gene: TRBJ1-2
D gene: TRBD1
CDR3 DNA: TGTGCCACACGACAGGGGGGCGGCTACACCTTC
CDR3 protein: CATRQGGGYTF

V gene: TRBV23-1
clone size: .
J gene: TRBJ2-7
D gene: TRBD1
CDR3 DNA: TGCGCCAGCAGTCAAATCCGGGACAGGGGGCAGGTTGAGCAGTACTTC
CDR3 protein: CASSQIRDRGQVEQYF

V gene: TRBV5-1
clone size: .
J gene: TRBJ2-1
D gene: .
CDR3 DNA: TGCGCCAGCAGCTTGGAGGTTAGCAGTGAGCAGTTCTTC
CDR3 protein: CASSLEVSSEQFF

V gene: TRBV19
clone size: once
J gene: TRBJ1-2
D gene: TRBD1
CDR3 DNA: TGTGCCAGTAGTATTGGGACAGGGGGCAAGGCCTATATTGGCTACACCTTC
CDR3 protein: CASSIGTGGKAYIGYTF

V gene: TRBV18
clone size: .
J gene: TRBJ2-1
D gene: TRBD1
CDR3 DNA: TGTGCCAGCTCACCACTAACAGGGGGCTACTACAATGAGCAGTTCTTC
CDR3 protein: CASSPLTGGYYNEQFF

V gene: TRBV30
clone size: .
J gene: TRBJ2-7
D gene: .
CDR3 DNA: TGTGCCTGGAGTGACCTCGGTTTAGAGCAGTACTTC
CDR3 protein: CAWSDLGLEQYF

V gene: TRBV10-2
clone size: .
J gene: TRBJ2-7
D gene: .
CDR3 DNA: TGCGCCAGCAGTGAGGGTGGAGACGAGCAGTACTTC
CDR3 protein: CASSEGGDEQYF

V gene: TRBV5-8
clone size: .
J gene: TRBJ1-5
D gene: .
CDR3 DNA: TGTGCCAGCAGCTTGCGGGACTACAAGGGTAATCAGCCCCAGCATTTT
CDR3 protein: CASSLRDYKGNQPQHF

V gene: TRBV3-1/TRBV3-2
clone size: .
J gene: TRBJ2-7
D gene: .
CDR3 DNA: TGTGCCAGCAGCCAAGCCCCAGGGGAAGCCTACGAGCAGTACTTC
CDR3 protein: CASSQAPGEAYEQYF

V gene: TRBV30
clone size: .
J gene: TRBJ1-4
D gene: TRBD1
CDR3 DNA: TGTGCCTGGAGTGGCTTCGTACCGGGACAGGGATTTAATGAAAAACTGTTTTTT
CDR3 protein: CAWSGFVPGQGFNEKLFF

V gene: TRBV27
clone size: few
J gene: TRBJ2-2
D gene: TRBD1
CDR3 DNA: TGTGCCAGCAACCCGGACAGGGGGTCCGGCGGGGAGCTGTTTTTT
CDR3 protein: CASNPDRGSGGELFF

V gene: TRBV15
clone size: .
J gene: TRBJ2-7
D gene: .
CDR3 DNA: TGTGCCACCAGCAGAGATCGGGAAGGCGGAAAGTACTTC
CDR3 protein: CATSRDREGGKYF

V gene: TRBV7-2
clone size: .
J gene: TRBJ2-7
D gene: TRBD2
CDR3 DNA: TGTGCCAGCAGCCCCCCCGGGTATGGGACTACCCCCTACGAGCAGTACTTC
CDR3 protein: CASSPPGYGTTPYEQYF

V gene: TRBV18
clone size: .
J gene: TRBJ1-1
D gene: TRBD1
CDR3 DNA: TGTGCCAGCTCAATAGGACAGGGGGGGAACACTGAAGCTTTCTTT
CDR3 protein: CASSIGQGGNTEAFF

V gene: TRBV7-3
clone size: .
J gene: TRBJ2-2
D gene: TRBD2
CDR3 DNA: TGTGCCAGCAGCTTAAAGGGCGCAGCGGGAGGGCCTCCCGGGGAGCTGTTTTTT
CDR3 protein: CASSLKGAAGGPPGELFF

V gene: TRBV5-6
clone size: few
J gene: TRBJ1-6
D gene: TRBD1
CDR3 DNA: TGTGCCAGCACCCGGCTGAAACAGGGGGGATATTCACCCCTCCACTTT
CDR3 protein: CASTRLKQGGYSPLHF

V gene: TRBV5-4
clone size: .
J gene: TRBJ1-2
D gene: .
CDR3 DNA: TGTGCCAGCAGTCCTTATGGGGGGAATAACTATGGCTACACCTTC
CDR3 protein: CASSPYGGNNYGYTF

V gene: TRBV2
clone size: .
J gene: TRBJ1-2
D gene: TRBD1
CDR3 DNA: TGTGCCAGCAGTGCCGGACAGGACTATGGCTACACCTTC
CDR3 protein: CASSAGQDYGYTF

V gene: TRBV28
clone size: few
J gene: TRBJ1-1
D gene: TRBD1
CDR3 DNA: TGTGCCAGCAGTTTAGGGGGGACAGGGAGAAAGAACACTGAAGCTTTCTTT
CDR3 protein: CASSLGGTGRKNTEAFF